The clone carrying this T cell receptor beta chain was seen once. This record belongs to a study of blood T cell repertoires in COVID-19. Study-level background: Some COVID-19 samples were acute and others convalescent; all came from the United States, Italy and Spain.

Original handling: Amplification with reference gene primers provided the estimates of nucleated cell counts. The assay was immunoSEQ multiplex PCR, and TCRdb's table has in-frame clones only and misses some. V and J calls and clone size are those listed in that table; D and trimming were worked out from the DNA. The table records hundreds of thousands of clones, approximately 80% of them present only once. V dropped 5 bases and J dropped 4; count of bases not matched to a gene: 6. Germline CDR1 MNHEY, CDR2 SMNVEV (reference sequence). CDR3 size: 14 residues. The specimen sequenced was peripheral blood. The genes are TRBV27 and TRBJ1-1, with 8 bases lining up with TRBD1. This clonotype was sampled from an elderly woman with acute or convalescent COVID-19. The DNA of the CDR3 is TGTGCCAGCAGTCCCCAGGGGGCGTTCACTGAAGCTTTCTTT. Residues: CASSPQGAFTEAFF.